This T cell receptor (beta chain) was identified during a study of CD8+ T cells in alopecia areata (dated by TCRdb to the late 2010s). As for the study more broadly: High-throughput TCRbeta sequencing was used to examine T cell clonal expansion in alopecia areata in both the C3H/HeJ mouse model and human patients. Scalp tissue and sorted CD4+ and CD8+ peripheral blood T cells from patchy and totalis/universalis alopecia areata patients and from healthy controls were covered by human TCRbeta sequencing. Clonality in the scalp was compared among normal scalp (n=4), patchy alopecia areata scalp (n=8), and alopecia totalis/universalis scalp (n=8). The RNA source kit depended on sample type: the PAXgene miRNA kit for fixed scalp, the miRNeasy kit for PBMCs, and the RNeasy kit for mouse skin. Amplification of TCRbeta CDR3 regions was done by immunoSEQ multiplex PCR using 35 Vbeta forward primers and 13 Jbeta reverse primers. The research as a whole found: Higher clonality and more expanded CD8+ clones were observed in lesional scalp than in normal scalp, particularly in alopecia totalis/universalis, a finding suggestive of antigenic drive. Unlike mouse skin, which is dominated by gammadelta T cells, normal human skin has resident alphabeta T cells that are also sequenced, and this complicates analysis of the scalp TCR repertoire. Compared with mice, TCR sequences shared between patients were less clear, possibly partly because of HLA diversity across the patient population.

This clone was observed a few times. Its specific antigen is unknown. Per-nucleotide qualities are absent, and no much larger clonotype sits a single base away. Lesional scalp punch biopsies and peripheral blood were collected from alopecia areata patients. PBMCs were isolated by density centrifugation and stained for CD3, CD4 and CD8, after which CD4+ and CD8+ T cells were sorted on a FACSAria. As part of a multicenter biomarker study, untreated alopecia areata patients were recruited. In five patients from the biomarker study, the blood CD8+ T cells went through an additional sort into NKG2D-low and NKG2D-high fractions. V is shortened by 5 bases, J by 6 bases, and the region joining them spans 13 bases. The CDR3, from cysteine to phenylalanine, totals 13 residues. Only CDR3 DNA is held: 39 bases, read in frame from base 1. CDR1 and CDR2, looked up from the germline V gene (reference sequence), are SEHNR and FQNEAQ.

Library method: the immunoSEQ multiplex PCR assay. RNA was extracted from all samples and reverse transcribed into cDNA as template for TCR sequencing. SuperScript III was used to make first-strand cDNA, primed with a 2:1 mix of oligo-dT and random hexamers. A synthetic immune receptor repertoire was used to measure amplification bias, and any remaining bias was corrected computationally. Concerning the study's data processing: Raw reads were preprocessed to remove errors, and CDR3 was defined according to IMGT conventions as the region from the conserved cysteine to phenylalanine. Clonality was computed as 1 minus the Shannon entropy, with the entropy normalized by log2 of the number of productive unique TCRs. Scalp TCRbeta sequences were cross-referenced with sorted blood CD4 and CD8 repertoires so that the CD4 or CD8 identity of scalp clones could be inferred. TCRdb re-hosts the immuneACCESS table, in-frame sequences only. Its copies lack some clones; in the studies checked, an unresolved V gene accounts for under half of them, and the cause for the rest is not known. D and trimming come from the DNA, and the V and J calls and clone size come from that table. The sample has approximately 30,000 clones on record, 55% of them singletons. The top ten clones comprise around two fifths of the sample.

The rearranged segments are TRBV7-9 and TRBJ1-2; TRBD1 is possibly the D segment (6 matching bases). This sequence originates from a human donor with alopecia areata. Material: NKG2D-high CD8+ T cells sorted from blood. Interpreted using the paper, the cell subset or site label stands for: sorted CD8+ NKG2D-high blood T cells. The CDR3 is CASSLAGAHGYTF. The DNA reads as follows: TGTGCCAGCAGCCTCGCGGGGGCTCATGGCTACACCTTC. This CDR3, with the reference TRBV7-9 and TRBJ1-2 proteins standing in past its ends, gives the full variable domain DTGVSQNPRHKITKRGQNVTFRCDPISEHNRLYWYRQTLGQGPEFLTYFQNEAQLEKSRLLSDRFSAERPKGSFSTLEIQRTEQGDSAMYLCASSLAGAHGYTFGSGTRLTVV.